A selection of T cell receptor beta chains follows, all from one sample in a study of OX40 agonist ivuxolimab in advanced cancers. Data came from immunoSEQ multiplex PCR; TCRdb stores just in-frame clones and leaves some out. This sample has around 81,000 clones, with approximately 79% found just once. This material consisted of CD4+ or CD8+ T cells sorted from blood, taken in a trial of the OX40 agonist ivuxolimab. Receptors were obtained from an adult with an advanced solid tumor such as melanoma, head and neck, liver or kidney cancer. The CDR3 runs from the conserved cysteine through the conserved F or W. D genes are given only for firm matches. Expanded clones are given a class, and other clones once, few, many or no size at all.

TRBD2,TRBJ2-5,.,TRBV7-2,CASSLAASGRASEQYF,TGTGCCAGCAGCTTAGCGGCTAGCGGGAGGGCCAGTGAGCAGTACTTC
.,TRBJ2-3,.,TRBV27,CATRTDREADTQYF,TGTGCCACCCGAACAGACAGGGAGGCAGATACGCAGTATTTT
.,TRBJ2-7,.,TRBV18,CASSPPTVTYEQYF,TGTGCCAGCTCACCACCCACAGTAACCTACGAGCAGTACTTC
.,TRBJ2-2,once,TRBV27,CASSLFHPSTGELFF,TGTGCCAGCAGTTTATTCCACCCCAGCACCGGGGAGCTGTTTTTT
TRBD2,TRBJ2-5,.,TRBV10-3,CAISERGLAGGQETQYF,TGTGCCATCAGTGAACGGGGACTAGCGGGAGGGCAAGAGACCCAGTACTTC
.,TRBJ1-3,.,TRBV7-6,CASSPTVPGPRNTIYF,TGTGCCAGCAGCCCGACAGTGCCAGGGCCCCGAAACACCATATATTTT
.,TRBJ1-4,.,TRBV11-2,CASSPITGRREKLFF,TGTGCCAGCAGCCCAATCACAGGACGGCGCGAAAAACTGTTTTTT
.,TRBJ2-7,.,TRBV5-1,CASSSQGGSSYEQYF,TGCGCCAGCAGCTCTCAGGGGGGGAGCTCCTACGAGCAGTACTTC
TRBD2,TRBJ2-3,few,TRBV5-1,CASSLDPLAGGADTQYF,TGCGCCAGCAGCTTGGATCCGCTAGCGGGGGGTGCGGATACGCAGTATTTT
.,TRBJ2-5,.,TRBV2,CASSDRARGSETQYF,TGTGCCAGCAGTGACAGGGCCAGAGGCTCGGAAACCCAGTACTTC
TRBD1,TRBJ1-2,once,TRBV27,CASSLDRAYGYTF,TGTGCCAGCAGTTTAGACAGGGCCTATGGCTACACCTTC
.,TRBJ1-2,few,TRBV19,CASMGDLPNGYTF,TGTGCCAGCATGGGGGATCTTCCCAATGGCTACACCTTC
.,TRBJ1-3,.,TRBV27,CASSLSTGSGNTIYF,TGTGCCAGCAGTTTATCAACAGGGTCAGGAAACACCATATATTTT
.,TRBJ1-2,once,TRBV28,CASASGGRAYYGYTF,TGTGCCAGCGCCTCGGGGGGGCGAGCCTACTATGGCTACACCTTC
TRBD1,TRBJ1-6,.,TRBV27,CASSDRVSPLHF,TGTGCCAGCAGTGACAGGGTATCACCCCTCCACTTT
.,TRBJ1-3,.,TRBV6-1,CASIGLLSSGNTIYF,TGTGCCAGCATAGGATTACTTAGCTCTGGAAACACCATATATTTT